These T cell receptor beta chains were read from a single sample in a study of CXCR3-negative and CXCR3-positive naive CD8 T cells. TCRdb re-called the 5' RACE reads; every CDR3 protein appears as one record, without DNA. The table lists 130,000 to 150,000 distinct CDR3 sequences, with 0.25% to 0.3% in the top ten. The sequenced sample was naive CXCR3+ CD8+ T cells from blood. The receptors shown here come from a human donor in good health. Some clones in this sample may be carry-over from other donors' samples. Both conserved end residues are part of each CDR3. Fields, in order: V gene, J gene, CDR3 protein.

V gene: TRBV7-9; J gene: TRBJ2-7; CDR3 protein: CASSLVGGADSYEQYF
V gene: TRBV5-6; J gene: TRBJ1-1; CDR3 protein: CASQLGTEAFF
V gene: TRBV5-5; J gene: TRBJ1-1; CDR3 protein: CASSLDRGEVNTEAFF
V gene: TRBV15; J gene: TRBJ2-2; CDR3 protein: CATRTVNTGELFF
V gene: TRBV7-2; J gene: TRBJ2-3; CDR3 protein: CASSLNGEYTDTQYF
V gene: TRBV14; J gene: TRBJ2-7; CDR3 protein: CASSHPPTGLPYEQYF
V gene: TRBV29-1; J gene: TRBJ2-1; CDR3 protein: CSVEGTSGFSNEQFF
V gene: TRBV2; J gene: TRBJ2-3; CDR3 protein: CASTILAGGLGDTQYF
V gene: TRBV4-1; J gene: TRBJ2-7; CDR3 protein: CASRPTSADEQYF
V gene: TRBV27; J gene: TRBJ2-2; CDR3 protein: CASSATPNTGELFF
V gene: TRBV28; J gene: TRBJ2-7; CDR3 protein: CASTTSRWGLFYEQYF
V gene: TRBV9; J gene: TRBJ2-7; CDR3 protein: CASSVATGGYEQYF
V gene: TRBV30; J gene: TRBJ1-1; CDR3 protein: CACNRGTEAFF
V gene: TRBV7-9; J gene: TRBJ1-2; CDR3 protein: CASSPISGYYGYTF
V gene: TRBV29-1; J gene: TRBJ2-1; CDR3 protein: CSGEDSDEQFF
V gene: TRBV7-6; J gene: TRBJ2-1; CDR3 protein: CASSLAASGGAYNEQFF
V gene: TRBV10-3; J gene: TRBJ2-4; CDR3 protein: CAISESWLAGDDKNIQYF
V gene: TRBV10-3; J gene: TRBJ2-1; CDR3 protein: CAISEAGGGYNEQFF
V gene: TRBV5-1; J gene: TRBJ1-6; CDR3 protein: CASSLDGANSPLHF
V gene: TRBV20-1; J gene: TRBJ2-1; CDR3 protein: CSASASPYNEQFF
V gene: TRBV20-1; J gene: TRBJ2-1; CDR3 protein: CSARGVGAGLDNEQFF
V gene: TRBV27; J gene: TRBJ1-1; CDR3 protein: CASGPETGITEAFF
V gene: TRBV27; J gene: TRBJ2-5; CDR3 protein: CASSPLVGGGETQYF
V gene: TRBV29-1; J gene: TRBJ1-2; CDR3 protein: CSASPGQGNYGYTF
V gene: TRBV7-2; J gene: TRBJ1-4; CDR3 protein: CASSTGQGLGEKLFF